The clone carrying this T cell receptor beta chain appeared many times. The antigen is not known. No cell sorting was done before RNA was extracted from the tissue. This non-tumor lung sample came from over 3 cm beyond the tumor edge. This specimen belongs to a study of tumor and adjacent non-tumor tissue in lung cancer. Study information: Each sample yielded a few million productive TCRbeta reads on average. Notes on the study in general: Tumor tissue had significantly higher TCR diversity than normal lung. Shorter survival was associated with higher TCR diversity in tumors. Top 100 clones took a larger repertoire share in normal lung.

TCRbeta libraries were built with three rounds of nested PCR, modified from ARM-PCR. TCRdb re-derived calls from the multiplex PCR reads in MiXCR, one entry per CDR3 protein. The data show over 80,000 distinct CDR3 sequences, 75% to 90% seen once. The specimen sequenced was distant non-tumor lung tissue. The receptor was isolated from a man aged 60 to 75 with small cell lung cancer.

In DNA, the CDR3 is TGTGCCACCAGTGAAGGACTAGCGGACTACAATGAGCAGTTCTTC. Residues: CATSEGLADYNEQFF. The J gene is TRBJ2-1, the V gene TRBV24-1, with 10 bases matching TRBD2. V was clipped by 4 bases and J by 3 bases; unmatched bases: 2. Germline V gene sequence: CDR1 KGHDR, CDR2 SFDVKD. This CDR3 contains 15 residues.